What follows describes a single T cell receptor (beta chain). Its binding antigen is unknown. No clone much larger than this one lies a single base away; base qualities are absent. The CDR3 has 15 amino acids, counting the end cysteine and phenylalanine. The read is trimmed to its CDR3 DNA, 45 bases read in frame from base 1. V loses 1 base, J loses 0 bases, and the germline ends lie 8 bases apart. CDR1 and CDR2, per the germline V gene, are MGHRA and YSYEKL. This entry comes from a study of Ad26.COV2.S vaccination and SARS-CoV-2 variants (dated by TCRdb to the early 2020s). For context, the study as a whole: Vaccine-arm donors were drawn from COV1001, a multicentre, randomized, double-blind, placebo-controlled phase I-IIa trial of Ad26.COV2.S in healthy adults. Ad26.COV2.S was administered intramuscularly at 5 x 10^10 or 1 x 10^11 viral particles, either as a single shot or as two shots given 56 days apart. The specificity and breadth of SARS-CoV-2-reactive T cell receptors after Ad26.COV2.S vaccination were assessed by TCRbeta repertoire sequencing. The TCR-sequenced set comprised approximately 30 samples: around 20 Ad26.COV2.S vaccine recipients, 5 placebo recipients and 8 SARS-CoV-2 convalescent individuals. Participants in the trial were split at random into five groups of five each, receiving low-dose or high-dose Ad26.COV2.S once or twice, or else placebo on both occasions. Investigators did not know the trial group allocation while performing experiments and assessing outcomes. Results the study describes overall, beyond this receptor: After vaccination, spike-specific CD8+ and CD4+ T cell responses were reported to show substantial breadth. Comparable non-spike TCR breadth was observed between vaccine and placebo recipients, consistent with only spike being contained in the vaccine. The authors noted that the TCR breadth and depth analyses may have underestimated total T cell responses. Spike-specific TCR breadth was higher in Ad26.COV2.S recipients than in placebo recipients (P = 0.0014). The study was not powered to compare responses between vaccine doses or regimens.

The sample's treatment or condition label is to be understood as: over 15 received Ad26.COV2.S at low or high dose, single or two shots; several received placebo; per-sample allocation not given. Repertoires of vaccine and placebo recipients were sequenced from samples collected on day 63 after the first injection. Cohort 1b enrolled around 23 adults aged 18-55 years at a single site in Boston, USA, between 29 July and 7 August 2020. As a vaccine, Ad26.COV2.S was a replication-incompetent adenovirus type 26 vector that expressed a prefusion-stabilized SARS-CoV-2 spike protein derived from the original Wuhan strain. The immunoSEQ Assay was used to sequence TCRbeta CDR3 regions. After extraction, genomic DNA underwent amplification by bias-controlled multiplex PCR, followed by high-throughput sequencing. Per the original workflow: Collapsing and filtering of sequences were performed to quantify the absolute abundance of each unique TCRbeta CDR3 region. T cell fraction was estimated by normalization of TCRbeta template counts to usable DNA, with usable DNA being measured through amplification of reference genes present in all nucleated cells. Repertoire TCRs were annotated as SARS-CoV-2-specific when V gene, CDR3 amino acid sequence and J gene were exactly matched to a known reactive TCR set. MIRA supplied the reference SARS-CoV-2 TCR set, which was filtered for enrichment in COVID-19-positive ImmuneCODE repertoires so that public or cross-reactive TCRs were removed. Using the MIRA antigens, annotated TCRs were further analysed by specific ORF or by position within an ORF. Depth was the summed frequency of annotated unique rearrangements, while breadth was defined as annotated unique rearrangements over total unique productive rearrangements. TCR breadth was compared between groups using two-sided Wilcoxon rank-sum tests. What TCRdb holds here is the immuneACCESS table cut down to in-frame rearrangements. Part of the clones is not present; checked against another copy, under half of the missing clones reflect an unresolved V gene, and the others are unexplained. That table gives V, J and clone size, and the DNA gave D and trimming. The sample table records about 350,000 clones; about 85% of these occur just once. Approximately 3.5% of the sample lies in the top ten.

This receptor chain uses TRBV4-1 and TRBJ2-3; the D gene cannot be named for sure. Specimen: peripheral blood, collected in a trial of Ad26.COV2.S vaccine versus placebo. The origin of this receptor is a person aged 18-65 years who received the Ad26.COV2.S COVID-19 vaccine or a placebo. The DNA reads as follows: TGCGCCAGCAGCCAAGTAGGGTCTAGCACAGATACGCAGTATTTT. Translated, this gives CASSQVGSSTDTQYF.